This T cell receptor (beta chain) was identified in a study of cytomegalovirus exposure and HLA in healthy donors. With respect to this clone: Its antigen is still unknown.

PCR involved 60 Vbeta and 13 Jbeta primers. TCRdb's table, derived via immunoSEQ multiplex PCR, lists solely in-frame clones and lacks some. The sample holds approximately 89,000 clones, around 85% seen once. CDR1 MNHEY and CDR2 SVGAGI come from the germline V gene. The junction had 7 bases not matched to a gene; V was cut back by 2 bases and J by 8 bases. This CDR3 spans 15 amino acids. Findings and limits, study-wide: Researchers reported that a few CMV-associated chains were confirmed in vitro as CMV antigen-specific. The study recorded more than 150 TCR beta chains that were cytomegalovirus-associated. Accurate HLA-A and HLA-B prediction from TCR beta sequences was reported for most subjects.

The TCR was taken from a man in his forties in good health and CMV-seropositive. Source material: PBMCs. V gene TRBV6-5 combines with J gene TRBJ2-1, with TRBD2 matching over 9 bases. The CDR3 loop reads CASSYATGTSHEQFF. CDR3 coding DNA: TGTGCCAGCAGTTACGCAACCGGGACTAGCCATGAGCAGTTCTTC.